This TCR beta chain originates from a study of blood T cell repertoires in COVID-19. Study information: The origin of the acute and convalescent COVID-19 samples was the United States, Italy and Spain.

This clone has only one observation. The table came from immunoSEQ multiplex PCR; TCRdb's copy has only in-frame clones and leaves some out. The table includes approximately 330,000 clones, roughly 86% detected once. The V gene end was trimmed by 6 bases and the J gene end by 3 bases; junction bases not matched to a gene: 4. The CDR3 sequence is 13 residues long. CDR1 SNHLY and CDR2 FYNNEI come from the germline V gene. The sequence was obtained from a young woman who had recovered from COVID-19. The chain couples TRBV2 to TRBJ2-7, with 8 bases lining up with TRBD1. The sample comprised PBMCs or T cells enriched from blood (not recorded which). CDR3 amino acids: CASSRQGIYEQYF. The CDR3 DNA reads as TGTGCCAGCAGCCGACAGGGGATCTACGAGCAGTACTTC.